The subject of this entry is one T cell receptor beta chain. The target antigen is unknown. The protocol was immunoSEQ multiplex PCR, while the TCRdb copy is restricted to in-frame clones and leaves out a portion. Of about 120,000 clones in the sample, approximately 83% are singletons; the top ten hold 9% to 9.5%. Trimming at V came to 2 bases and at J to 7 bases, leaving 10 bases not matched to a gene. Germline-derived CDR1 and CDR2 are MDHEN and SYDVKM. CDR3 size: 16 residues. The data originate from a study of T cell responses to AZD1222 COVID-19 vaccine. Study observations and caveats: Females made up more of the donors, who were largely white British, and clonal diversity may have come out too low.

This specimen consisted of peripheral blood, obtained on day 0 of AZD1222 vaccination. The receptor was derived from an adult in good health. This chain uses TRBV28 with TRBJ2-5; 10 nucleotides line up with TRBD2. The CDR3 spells CASSLVASGGRGTQYF. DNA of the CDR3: TGTGCCAGCAGTTTAGTGGCTAGCGGGGGTCGTGGGACCCAGTACTTC. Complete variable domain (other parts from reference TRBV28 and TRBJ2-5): DVKVTQSSRYLVKRTGEKVFLECVQDMDHENMFWYRQDPGLGLRLIYFSYDVKMKEKGDIPEGYSVSREKKERFSLILESASTNQTSMYLCASSLVASGGRGTQYFGPGTRLLVL.